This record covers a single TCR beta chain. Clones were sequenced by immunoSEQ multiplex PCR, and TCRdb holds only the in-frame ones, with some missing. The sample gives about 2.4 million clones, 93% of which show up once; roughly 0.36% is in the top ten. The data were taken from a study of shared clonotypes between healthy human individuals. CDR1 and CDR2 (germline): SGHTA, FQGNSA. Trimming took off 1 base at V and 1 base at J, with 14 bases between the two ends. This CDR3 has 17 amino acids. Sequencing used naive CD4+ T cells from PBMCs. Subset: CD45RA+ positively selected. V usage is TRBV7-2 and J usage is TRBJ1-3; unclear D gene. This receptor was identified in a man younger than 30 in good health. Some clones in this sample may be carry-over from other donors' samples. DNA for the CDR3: TGTGCCAGCAGCTTAGACCCAGGTCCTCGTTCTGGAAACACCATATATTTT. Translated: CASSLDPGPRSGNTIYF.